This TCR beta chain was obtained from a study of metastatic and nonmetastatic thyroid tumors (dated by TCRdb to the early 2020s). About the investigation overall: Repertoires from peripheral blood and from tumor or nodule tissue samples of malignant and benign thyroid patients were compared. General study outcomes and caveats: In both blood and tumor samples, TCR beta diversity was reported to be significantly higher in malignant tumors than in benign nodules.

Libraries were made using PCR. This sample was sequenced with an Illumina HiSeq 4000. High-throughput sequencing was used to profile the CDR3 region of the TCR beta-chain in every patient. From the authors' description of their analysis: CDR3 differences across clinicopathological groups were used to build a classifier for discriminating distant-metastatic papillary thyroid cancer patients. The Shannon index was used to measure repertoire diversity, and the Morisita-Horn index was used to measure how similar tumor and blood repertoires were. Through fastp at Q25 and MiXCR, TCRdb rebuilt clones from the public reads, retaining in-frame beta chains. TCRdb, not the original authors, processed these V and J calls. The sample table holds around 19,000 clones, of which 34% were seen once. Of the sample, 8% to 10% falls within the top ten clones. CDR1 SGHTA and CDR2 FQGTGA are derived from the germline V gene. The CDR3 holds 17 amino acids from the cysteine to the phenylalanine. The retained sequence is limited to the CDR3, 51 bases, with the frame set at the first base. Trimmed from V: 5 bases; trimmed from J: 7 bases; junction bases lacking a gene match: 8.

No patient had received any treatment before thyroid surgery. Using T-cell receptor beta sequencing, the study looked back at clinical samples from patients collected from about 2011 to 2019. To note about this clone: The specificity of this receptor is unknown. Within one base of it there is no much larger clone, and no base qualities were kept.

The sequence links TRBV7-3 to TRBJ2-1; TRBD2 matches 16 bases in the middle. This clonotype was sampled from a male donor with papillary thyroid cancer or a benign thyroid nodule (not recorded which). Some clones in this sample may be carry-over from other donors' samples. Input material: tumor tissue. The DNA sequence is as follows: TGTGCCAGCAGCCAGGGACTAGCGGGAGGGCGTGGGAATGAGCAGTTCTTC. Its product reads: CASSQGLAGGRGNEQFF.